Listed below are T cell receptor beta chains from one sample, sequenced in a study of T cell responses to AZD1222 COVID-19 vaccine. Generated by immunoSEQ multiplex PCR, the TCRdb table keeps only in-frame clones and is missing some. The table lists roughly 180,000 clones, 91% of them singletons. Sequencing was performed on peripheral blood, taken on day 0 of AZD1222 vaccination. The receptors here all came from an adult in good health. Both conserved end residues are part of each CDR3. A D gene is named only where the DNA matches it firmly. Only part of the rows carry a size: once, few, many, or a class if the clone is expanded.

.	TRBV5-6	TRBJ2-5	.	TGTGCCAGCAGCTTTGGCACAGGGCAAGAGACCCAGTACTTC	CASSFGTGQETQYF
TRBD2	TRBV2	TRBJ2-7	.	TGTGCCAGCAGCGTAACTAGCGGGGGGACAAGCTCCTACGAGCAGTACTTC	CASSVTSGGTSSYEQYF
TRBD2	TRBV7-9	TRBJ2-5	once	TGTGCCAGCAGCTTAGCGGGAGGGCTAGAGACCCAGTACTTC	CASSLAGGLETQYF
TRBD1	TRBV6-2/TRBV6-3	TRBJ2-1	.	TGTGCCAGCAGTCTCAATACCGGGACAGCCTACAATGAGCAGTTCTTC	CASSLNTGTAYNEQFF
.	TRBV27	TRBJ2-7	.	TGTGCCAGCACCCGGTTTTGGGCCCGCGAGGGGTTCGAGCAGTACTTC	CASTRFWAREGFEQYF
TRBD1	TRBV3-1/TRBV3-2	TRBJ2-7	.	TGTGCCAGCAGCAACAGGGGGCTTTCCTACGAGCAGTACTTC	CASSNRGLSYEQYF
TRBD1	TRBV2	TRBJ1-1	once	TGTGCCAGCAGGAGGGACAGGGGGGACACTGAAGCTTTCTTT	CASRRDRGDTEAFF
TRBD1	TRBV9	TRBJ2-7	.	TGTGCCAGCAGCCCGACAGGGGCCATATCATCCGAGCAGTACTTC	CASSPTGAISSEQYF
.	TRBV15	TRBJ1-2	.	TGTGCCACCAGCAGAGATCGGGGGCTCTATGGCTACACCTTC	CATSRDRGLYGYTF
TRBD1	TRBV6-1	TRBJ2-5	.	TGTGCCAGCAGTGATACAGGGGAGTGGGAGACCCAGTACTTC	CASSDTGEWETQYF
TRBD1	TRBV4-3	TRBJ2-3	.	TGCGCCAGCAGCCAGCTCCGGGACAGATTCACAGATACGCAGTATTTT	CASSQLRDRFTDTQYF
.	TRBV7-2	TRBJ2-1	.	TGTGCCAGCAGCGAATTAGGAGTTGATTATGAGCAGTTCTTC	CASSELGVDYEQFF
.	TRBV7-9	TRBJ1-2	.	TGTGCCAGCAGCTCGGGGGCCGGGGGCTACACCTTC	CASSSGAGGYTF
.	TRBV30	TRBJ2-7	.	TGTGCCTGGAGTTATACGGTCTACGAGCAGTACTTC	CAWSYTVYEQYF
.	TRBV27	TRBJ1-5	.	TGTGCCAGCAGCCCCAGTACCGTCAATCAGCCCCAGCATTTT	CASSPSTVNQPQHF
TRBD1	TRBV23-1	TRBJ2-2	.	TGCGCCAGCAGTCATTCCCGACAGGGCCACACCGGGGAGCTGTTTTTT	CASSHSRQGHTGELFF
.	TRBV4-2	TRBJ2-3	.	TGTGCCAGCAGCCAAGTATCGGCGGCGCCCACAGATACGCAGTATTTT	CASSQVSAAPTDTQYF
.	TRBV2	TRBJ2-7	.	TGTGCCAGCAGTTTCTTCGAGCAGTACTTC	CASSFFEQYF
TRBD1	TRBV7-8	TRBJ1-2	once	TGTGCCAGCAGCTTGCGGGGACAGGGGGACTATGGCTACACCTTC	CASSLRGQGDYGYTF
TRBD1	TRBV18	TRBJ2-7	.	TGTGCCAGCTCACCGCTGAATTGGACAGGGACGATCTCCTACGAGCAGTACTTC	CASSPLNWTGTISYEQYF
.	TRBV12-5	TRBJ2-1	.	TGTGCTAGTGGTCTCGGGCTTTTCGGTGAGCAGTTCTTC	CASGLGLFGEQFF
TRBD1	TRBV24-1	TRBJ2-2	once	TGTGCCACCAGTGATTTTTCAGGGGGCAGGTCCGGGGAGCTGTTTTTT	CATSDFSGGRSGELFF
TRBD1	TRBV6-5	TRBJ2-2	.	TGTGCCAGCACCAGACAGGGGGCAGCTGGGGAGCTGTTTTTT	CASTRQGAAGELFF
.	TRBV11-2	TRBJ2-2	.	TGTGCCAGCAGCCCTCGGGACACCCCTCGACCCTACACCGGGGAGCTGTTTTTT	CASSPRDTPRPYTGELFF
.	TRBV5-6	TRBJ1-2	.	TGTGCCAGCAGCCCACAGGGAGCCCACTATGGCTACACCTTC	CASSPQGAHYGYTF
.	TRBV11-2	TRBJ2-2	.	TGTGCCAGCAGCTCGCCTCGACTCCCGGGGGAGCTGTTTTTT	CASSSPRLPGELFF
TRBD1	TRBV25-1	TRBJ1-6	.	TGTGCCAGCAGTGATACAGGGGGCGCCGTGTCACCCCTCCACTTT	CASSDTGGAVSPLHF
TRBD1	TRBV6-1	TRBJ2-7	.	TGTGCCAGCAGTGATCCGGGACAGAGCTCCTACGAGCAGTACTTC	CASSDPGQSSYEQYF
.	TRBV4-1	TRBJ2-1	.	TGCGCCAGCACACCTCGCTGGGGCCCCTACAATGAGCAGTTCTTC	CASTPRWGPYNEQFF